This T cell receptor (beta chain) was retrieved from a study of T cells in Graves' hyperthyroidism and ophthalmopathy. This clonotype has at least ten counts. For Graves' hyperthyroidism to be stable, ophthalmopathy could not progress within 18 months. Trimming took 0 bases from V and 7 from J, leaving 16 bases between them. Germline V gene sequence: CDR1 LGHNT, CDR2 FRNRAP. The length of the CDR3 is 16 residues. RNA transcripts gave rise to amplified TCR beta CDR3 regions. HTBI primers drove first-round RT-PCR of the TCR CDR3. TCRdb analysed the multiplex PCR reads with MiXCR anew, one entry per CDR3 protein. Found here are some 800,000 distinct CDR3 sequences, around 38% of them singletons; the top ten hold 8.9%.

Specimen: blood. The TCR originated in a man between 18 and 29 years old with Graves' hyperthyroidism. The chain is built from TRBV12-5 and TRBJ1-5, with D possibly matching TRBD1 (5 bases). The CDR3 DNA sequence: TGTGCTAGTGGTTTGGTACAGGCGCAGATTACCCAGCCCCAGCATTTT. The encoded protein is CASGLVQAQITQPQHF.